A selection of T cell receptor beta chains follows, all from one sample in a study of CD8+CD57+ T cells in acquired aplastic anemia. Each CDR3 protein is one row after TCRdb ran MiXCR on the reads. Among roughly 290,000 distinct CDR3 sequences listed, approximately 60% were seen once. Sequenced material: sorted CD4+, CD8+, or CD8+CD57+ T cells (not recorded which) from PBMCs. The receptors here all came from a human donor with aplastic anemia. Each CDR3 is given with its conserved first and last residue. A D gene is named only where the DNA matches it firmly.

CDR3 protein,J gene,V gene,D gene
CSASDSGSSYEQYF,TRBJ2-7,TRBV20-1,TRBD2
CASSQGGQNTEAFF,TRBJ1-1,TRBV5-4,.
CAIKGWNEQYF,TRBJ2-7,TRBV7-9,.
CASSLYAAGLMNTEAFF,TRBJ1-1,TRBV5-6,.
CASGGGLSGANVLTF,TRBJ2-6,TRBV12-5,.
CASSPPTSTGKDTQYF,TRBJ2-3,TRBV18,TRBD1
CASRPTGIMYTDTQYF,TRBJ2-3,TRBV12-3/TRBV12-4,TRBD1
CSAFSSNSNQPQHF,TRBJ1-5,TRBV20-1,.
CATKEQATSYNEQFF,TRBJ2-1,TRBV10-3,.
CASSSGRRSGNTIYF,TRBJ1-3,TRBV12-3/TRBV12-4,.
CASSLAYTDEKLFF,TRBJ1-4,TRBV7-6,.
CASSLRPPSPSPLHF,TRBJ1-6,TRBV27,.
CSAEPRGTYEQYF,TRBJ2-7,TRBV20-1,.
CASSLGTPSTDTQYF,TRBJ2-3,TRBV7-9,.
CASSDPGPLSSGANVLTF,TRBJ2-6,TRBV7-9,.
CASSSAGRRAGELFF,TRBJ2-2,TRBV5-1,.
CSVGTSGAKQYF,TRBJ2-7,TRBV29-1,TRBD2
CASSRRVAGGSTGELFF,TRBJ2-2,TRBV5-1,TRBD2
CASSWGGNTIYF,TRBJ1-3,TRBV2,.
CANNGANYGYTF,TRBJ1-2,TRBV19,.
CAISDRANTEAFF,TRBJ1-1,TRBV10-3,.
CSASATGLRGGEQFF,TRBJ2-1,TRBV20-1,TRBD2
CASSQTGGVGTEAFF,TRBJ1-1,TRBV7-9,.
CASSDSGHRITDTQYF,TRBJ2-3,TRBV19,.
CASSPRLGAQWETQYF,TRBJ2-5,TRBV11-3,.
CSVKHETSPQTHSNQPQHF,TRBJ1-5,TRBV20-1,.
CASSLTGTILYPIVYGYTF,TRBJ1-2,TRBV7-3,.
CSARSSGRAGGTDTQYF,TRBJ2-3,TRBV20-1,TRBD2
CASSTPGYQFF,TRBJ2-1,TRBV7-9,.
CASSLVRGTSHEQYF,TRBJ2-7,TRBV11-2,TRBD2
CSARERTGDEQYF,TRBJ2-7,TRBV20-1,TRBD1
CASSARMGQAQETQYF,TRBJ2-5,TRBV12-3/TRBV12-4,TRBD1
CASSVGGEAFF,TRBJ1-1,TRBV9,.
CASSPPVREGRPGQFF,TRBJ2-1,TRBV7-2,TRBD2
CASSLDRFNEQFF,TRBJ2-1,TRBV5-5,.
CASSRTRTGYEQYF,TRBJ2-7,TRBV7-2,TRBD1
CASSHNPKDSPLHF,TRBJ1-6,TRBV12-3/TRBV12-4,.
CASSTGPVYGYTF,TRBJ1-2,TRBV19,.
CASSFSTGGIGSGNTIYF,TRBJ1-3,TRBV7-8,TRBD1
CASSLFGGSSYEQYF,TRBJ2-7,TRBV7-9,.
CSAGRLSDTQYF,TRBJ2-3,TRBV20-1,.
CASSALGSGNTIYF,TRBJ1-3,TRBV2,.
CASSLRIGRGLNEQYF,TRBJ2-7,TRBV7-3,.